Listed below are T cell receptor beta chains from one sample, sequenced in a study of Ad26.COV2.S vaccination and SARS-CoV-2 variants. Assay used: immunoSEQ multiplex PCR; TCRdb lists only in-frame clones, some missing. The sample lists 290,000 or so clones; roughly 86% were seen once. This specimen was peripheral blood, taken in a trial of Ad26.COV2.S vaccine versus placebo. These receptors originate from a person between 18 and 60 years old who received the Ad26.COV2.S COVID-19 vaccine or a placebo. The CDR3 runs from the conserved cysteine through the conserved F or W. The D gene is left open where the match is weak. The size of a clone is reported for some rows only, either as once, few or many, or as a class for expanded clones.

d_gene,v_gene,j_gene,abundance,CDR3nt,CDR3aa
NA,TRBV28,TRBJ2-2,NA,TGTGCCAGCAGTTCCCCATCCCAGAGTCAAACCCGAGGCGGGGAGCTGTTTTTT,CASSSPSQSQTRGGELFF
NA,TRBV30,TRBJ1-2,NA,TGTGCCTGCCGCCGCGGGGAGTACTATGGCTACACCTTC,CACRRGEYYGYTF
NA,TRBV19,TRBJ2-1,NA,TGTGCCAGTGGTCCGGGACTTTCCTACAATGAGCAGTTCTTC,CASGPGLSYNEQFF
NA,TRBV3-1/TRBV3-2,TRBJ2-2,NA,TGTGCCAGCAGCCAAGATCGAGGGTGGCACGGGGAGCTGTTTTTT,CASSQDRGWHGELFF
TRBD2,TRBV5-4,TRBJ2-1,NA,TGTGCCAGCAGCAGGACTAGCGGGATATACAATGAGCAGTTCTTC,CASSRTSGIYNEQFF
NA,TRBV19,TRBJ1-2,NA,TGTGCCAGTAGTATCCGCGGAGGGAACTATGGCTACACCTTC,CASSIRGGNYGYTF
TRBD1,TRBV27,TRBJ2-7,NA,TGTGCCAGCAGTAAATACACAGGGGCCTTGAACGAGCAGTACTTC,CASSKYTGALNEQYF
NA,TRBV19,TRBJ2-7,NA,TGTGCCAGTAGTCCCCGGGGCAGATACGAGCAGTACTTC,CASSPRGRYEQYF
TRBD1,TRBV19,TRBJ1-2,NA,TGTGCCAGTAGTATAGTGGGACAGCTTAACTATGGCTACACCTTC,CASSIVGQLNYGYTF
NA,TRBV5-1,TRBJ1-2,NA,TGCGCCAGCAGCTTGGGCGAGAACTATGGCTACACCTTC,CASSLGENYGYTF
NA,TRBV5-6,TRBJ2-7,NA,TGTGCCAGCAGCTTGGGAAAGGTCCGGACCCAGCAGTACTTC,CASSLGKVRTQQYF
NA,TRBV7-2,TRBJ1-2,few,TGTGCCAGCAGCCGCAATAACTATGGCTACACCTTC,CASSRNNYGYTF
TRBD1,TRBV7-9,TRBJ1-1,NA,TGTGCCAGCAGCTTACAGGGGGCGGACACTGAAGCTTTCTTT,CASSLQGADTEAFF
NA,TRBV12-5,TRBJ1-1,NA,TGTGCTAGTGGTTTGGTTGTCGGGATGGCTGAAGCTTTCTTT,CASGLVVGMAEAFF
NA,TRBV6-5,TRBJ2-7,NA,TGTGCCAGCAGACCCCCGTCCTCCTACGAGCAGTACTTC,CASRPPSSYEQYF